The 28 T cell receptor beta chains in this list originate from one sample, sequenced in a study of T cell repertoires in cytomegalovirus infection (dated by TCRdb to the late 2010s). The antigens of these receptors remain unknown. The meaning of the sample's treatment or condition label: in vitro stimulation with specific CMV peptide epitopes to enrich CMV-specific T cells. Data came from an Illumina HiSeq 1500. TCRdb passed the public sequencing reads through fastp at Q25 and MiXCR, retaining productive beta sequences. Rows with one shared CDR3 protein collapse into an entry with the most common genes and DNA. Recorded for this sample are about 700,000 distinct CDR3 sequences; roughly a third of them occurred a single time. About 20% of the sample comes from the top ten. Source: cultured PBMCs, taken from culture after CMV antigen stimulation. These TCRs come from a human donor in good health (CMV status not recorded). Some clones in this sample may be carry-over from other donors' samples.

This clonotype was seen repeatedly, ten times or more. This rearrangement joins TRBV27 to TRBJ1-2; D possibly corresponds to TRBD1 (5 bases). The CDR3 runs 15 residues. Germline CDR1 and CDR2: MNHEY and SMNVEV (reference sequence). Trimming removed 8 bases from V and 1 base from J, with 17 bases in between. The CDR3: CASRSGTLDNYGYTF. The CDR3 DNA reads TGTGCCAGCCGCAGCGGGACCCTCGATAACTATGGCTACACCTTC.

The J gene is TRBJ2-3, the V gene TRBV27; D is perhaps TRBD2 (7 bases). The V gene lost 6 bases and the J gene lost 5 bases, with 15 bases spanning the gap. CDR1 and CDR2 (germline): MNHEY, SMNVEV (reference sequence). This CDR3 has 14 residues. Here the CDR3 reads CASREGGPRDTQYF. The DNA for the CDR3 is TGTGCCAGCAGGGAGGGGGGGCCCCGAGATACGCAGTATTTT.

V gene TRBV7-2 combines with J gene TRBJ2-7, with 9 positions matching TRBD1. The CDR3 sequence is 16 residues long. J was trimmed by 7 bases and V by 5 bases; bases with no gene match: 15. CDR1 and CDR2 from the germline V gene are SGHTA and FQGNSA. This CDR3 is CASSPTPGQGNLEQYF. The CDR3 DNA is TGTGCCAGCAGCCCCACACCGGGACAGGGCAATTTGGAGCAGTACTTC.

This clonotype was counted between two and nine times. This rearrangement joins TRBV12-5 to TRBJ1-2; D is perhaps TRBD1 (6 bases). CDR1 LGHNT and CDR2 FRNRAP come from the germline V gene. V lost 3 bases and J 7 bases, leaving 12 bases between the germline ends. CDR3 length equals 13 residues. The CDR3 DNA follows: TGTGCTAGTGGTTTTTTGGGGGGCCGTGGCTACACCTTC. The encoded protein is CASGFLGGRGYTF. The full variable domain, in which reference TRBV12-5 and TRBJ1-2 provide the parts outside the CDR3, is DARVTQTPRHKVTEMGQEVTMRCQPILGHNTVFWYRQTMMQGLELLAYFRNRAPLDDSGMPKDRFSAEMPDATLATLKIQPSEPRDSAVYFCASGFLGGRGYTFGSGTRLTVV.

This clonotype has only a few counts. This chain links TRBV20-1 with TRBJ1-2, with D unclear. The germline V gene has CDR1 DFQATT and CDR2 SNEGSKA (reference sequence). This CDR3 is built from 13 residues. Trimming removed 6 bases from V and 0 bases from J, with 11 bases in between. CDR3 residues: CSALVTPNYGYTF. CDR3 coding DNA: TGCAGTGCACTAGTAACACCTAACTATGGCTACACCTTC.

The CDR3 protein is CSARDRRDGANEKLFF. In DNA form, the CDR3 reads TGCAGTGCTAGAGATAGGCGGGACGGAGCTAATGAAAAACTGTTTTTT. The chain uses TRBV20-1 and TRBJ1-4; tentative D call: TRBD1 (5 bases). V was clipped by 0 bases and J by 3 bases, with 14 bases between them. The CDR3 length is 16 residues. Germline V gene lookup returns CDR1 DFQATT and CDR2 SNEGSKA (reference sequence).

V usage is TRBV27 and J usage is TRBJ2-1, with TRBD2 as a possible D gene (5 bases). The V and J ends lost 4 bases and 8 bases respectively, with 18 bases between them. The CDR3 runs 15 residues. Germline V CDR1 and CDR2: MNHEY, SMNVEV (reference sequence). CDR3 nucleotide sequence: TGTGCCAGCAGTTCAAGCGGTTTAAGCGGCGATGAGCAGTTCTTC. Protein product: CASSSSGLSGDEQFF.

This clonotype has a count of ten or more. The V call is TRBV7-2, the J call TRBJ2-3; 8 nucleotides align to TRBD2. Germline trimming cut 5 bases from V and 1 base from J; bases unmatched to any gene: 8. The length of the CDR3 is 16 residues. The germline V gene has CDR1 SGHTA and CDR2 FQGNSA. In DNA form, the CDR3 reads TGTGCCAGCAGCCTCAGCGGGAGATGGGGCACAGATACGCAGTATTTT. It translates to CASSLSGRWGTDTQYF.

The rearrangement links TRBV7-9 to TRBJ1-4; 7 nucleotides align to TRBD1. V was clipped by 5 bases and J by 8 bases; unmatched bases: 8. The germline gives CDR1 SEHNR, CDR2 FQNEAQ (reference sequence). This CDR3 has 14 amino acids. CDR3 sequence (DNA): TGTGCCAGCAGCCCAGGACAGGTTGACGAAAAACTGTTTTTT. It yields the protein CASSPGQVDEKLFF.

V usage is TRBV5-1 and J usage is TRBJ2-7; D is perhaps TRBD1 (6 bases). Trimming took off 0 bases at V and 0 bases at J, with 7 bases between the two ends. CDR3 size: 14 residues. The germline gives CDR1 SGHRS, CDR2 YFSETQ. This CDR3 is CASSLGDISYEQYF. The CDR3 bases are TGCGCCAGCAGCTTGGGGGACATCTCCTACGAGCAGTACTTC.

CDR3 protein: CASSQDIAGVVGELFF. The CDR3 DNA sequence: TGTGCCAGCAGCCAAGATATAGCGGGAGTTGTCGGGGAGCTGTTTTTT. The chain is built from TRBV4-2 and TRBJ2-2; 9 nucleotides align to TRBD2. Per germline, CDR1 LGHNA and CDR2 YNFKEQ. This CDR3 comprises 16 residues. Germline trimming cut 0 bases from V and 7 bases from J; bases unmatched to any gene: 6.

V gene TRBV19 combines with J gene TRBJ1-1; a weak D match, TRBD1 (5 bases). The CDR3 is made up of 15 amino acids. V lost 5 bases and J lost 4, with 17 bases in between. The germline CDR1 and CDR2 sequences are LNHDA and SQIVND (reference sequence). The CDR3 DNA reads as TGTGCCAGTAGTCGGGACGAACTTTATAGCACTGAAGCTTTCTTT. This codes for CASSRDELYSTEAFF.

There are a few counts of this clonotype. This rearrangement joins TRBV7-2 to TRBJ2-1; 7 positions agree with TRBD2. Germline assignment: CDR1 SGHTA and CDR2 FQGNSA. This CDR3 has 17 residues. V lost 3 bases and J lost 4; bases outside the gene matches: 12. The CDR3 reads CASSFRIAGLGYNEQFF. Here the CDR3 DNA reads TGTGCCAGCAGCTTCCGTATAGCGGGTCTTGGATACAATGAGCAGTTCTTC.

This chain uses TRBV5-1 with TRBJ1-5, with 7 bases matching TRBD1. V shed 0 bases and J 6 bases; nucleotides not matched to a gene: 6. CDR1 and CDR2 from the germline V gene are SGHRS and YFSETQ. The CDR3 sequence is 15 residues long. For the CDR3, the DNA is TGCGCCAGCAGCTTGGAGGCAGGGGGGAGTCAGCCCCAGCATTTT. Encoded protein: CASSLEAGGSQPQHF.

The genes are TRBV12-3 or TRBV12-4 and TRBJ2-3; 11 bases align to TRBD2. This CDR3 region has 15 residues. V shed 6 bases, J shed 3 bases, and the junction held 5 bases outside the gene matches. CDR3 in DNA: TGTGCCAGCAGCCTGACTAGCGGGGATACAGATACGCAGTATTTT. It yields the protein CASSLTSGDTDTQYF.

This clonotype was detected only a few times. CDR3 region: CASSTASGSSYNEQFF. CDR3 nucleotides: TGTGCCAGCAGTACGGCTAGCGGGAGCTCCTACAATGAGCAGTTCTTC. V and J are TRBV6-2 or TRBV6-3 and TRBJ2-1; 10 positions agree with TRBD2. This CDR3 is built from 16 residues. V dropped 5 bases and J dropped 0; count of bases not matched to a gene: 4. The germline V gene has CDR1 MNHEY and CDR2 SVGEGT.

The rearrangement joins TRBV19 to TRBJ1-6; the D is unclear. V lost 6 bases and J 8 bases, leaving 11 bases between the germline ends. There are 13 residues in the CDR3. Germline CDR1 reads LNHDA; CDR2 reads SQIVND (reference sequence). CDR3 coding DNA: TGTGCCAGTAGCACGGACGGGGATTCACCCCTCCACTTT. It is translated as CASSTDGDSPLHF.

V and J are TRBV11-2 and TRBJ1-4; maybe TRBD1 (6 bases). The germline gives CDR1 SGHAT, CDR2 FQNNGV. The CDR3 runs 15 residues. V lost 3 bases, J lost 7 bases, and 15 bases lay in between. CDR3 protein: CASSLGTGRSEKLFF. Here the CDR3 DNA reads TGTGCCAGCAGCTTGGGAACAGGGAGGAGTGAAAAACTGTTTTTT.

This clonotype showed up just a few times. V and J are TRBV2 and TRBJ2-3, with D perhaps TRBD2 (6 bases). V shed 8 bases and J shed 7 bases, with 19 bases lying between them. The CDR3 is made up of 14 amino acids. The germline V gene encodes CDR1 SNHLY and CDR2 FYNNEI. In DNA form, the CDR3 reads TGTGCCAGCGCCGGGACCAGGAGGGCGTATACGCAGTATTTT. Its translation is CASAGTRRAYTQYF.

This clonotype was counted only a few times. The rearrangement joins TRBV20-1 to TRBJ1-5, with 7 positions matching TRBD1. Germline V gene data show CDR1 as DFQATT and CDR2 as SNEGSKA (reference sequence). This CDR3 is built from 16 residues. J lost 0 bases, V lost 2 bases, and 7 bases had no gene match. The CDR3 protein is CSARKGQTYSNQPQHF. The CDR3 nucleotides are TGCAGTGCTAGAAAGGGACAGACATATAGCAATCAGCCCCAGCATTTT.

In this sample, this clonotype turned up a few times. The chain combines TRBV7-2 with TRBJ2-1, with TRBD1 identical over 12 bases. CDR3 length equals 18 residues. J was trimmed by 3 bases and V by 6 bases; bases with no gene match: 12. From germline, CDR1 is SGHTA and CDR2 FQGNSA. The CDR3 loop reads CASSPGTGGLVFYNEQFF. CDR3 in DNA: TGTGCCAGCAGTCCCGGGACAGGGGGCCTAGTTTTCTACAATGAGCAGTTCTTC.

This chain joins TRBV20-1 and TRBJ1-3, with TRBD1 identical over 7 bases. J was trimmed by 4 bases and V by 5 bases; bases with no gene match: 8. The CDR3 has 14 residues. CDR1 and CDR2 from the germline V gene are DFQATT and SNEGSKA (reference sequence). In DNA, the CDR3 is TGCAGTGCTCAAGAGACAGGGAAAGGAAACACCATATATTTT. Its translation is CSAQETGKGNTIYF.

This clonotype was counted between two and nine times. The gene calls are TRBV6-1 and TRBJ1-1; D uncertain. V was clipped by 5 bases and J by 5 bases, with 18 bases between them. The CDR3 loop spans 15 amino acids. Germline CDR1 is MNHNS and CDR2 is SASEGT. The CDR3 sequence is CASSYHPAVGTEAFF. The CDR3 DNA is TGTGCCAGCAGTTACCACCCCGCGGTCGGTACTGAAGCTTTCTTT.

The chain recombines TRBV20-1 with TRBJ2-1, with a tentative D call TRBD1 (6 bases). CDR1 is DFQATT and CDR2 is SNEGSKA in the germline V gene (reference sequence). The CDR3 totals 12 residues. Trimming took off 6 bases at V and 10 bases at J, with 16 bases between the two ends. This CDR3 reads CSASTGGWEQFF. In DNA form, the CDR3 reads TGCAGTGCCTCCACTGGGGGCTGGGAGCAGTTCTTC.

CDR3 loop: CASSESSGGELFF. The CDR3 DNA sequence: TGTGCCAGTAGTGAGTCCTCAGGCGGGGAGCTGTTTTTT. The chain links TRBV19 to TRBJ2-2; D gene unclear. This CDR3 is built from 13 residues. CDR1 and CDR2 (germline): LNHDA, SQIVND (reference sequence). The V and J ends lost 5 bases and 7 bases respectively, with 11 bases between them.

Turning to this clonotype: One end of the junction varies from germline; a read error may be responsible. V and J are TRBV7-8 and TRBJ1-2; no clear D gene. The CDR3 is 14 amino acids. Germline V gene sequence: CDR1 SGHVS, CDR2 FQNEAQ. Here the CDR3 DNA reads TGTGCCAGCAGCTTACTAAGGGCGGACTATGTCTACACCTTC. It specifies CASSLLRADYVYTF.

In this sample, this clonotype turned up many times. The chain combines TRBV7-6 with TRBJ2-7; tentatively, D is TRBD1 (6 bases). Trimming removed 4 bases from V and 6 bases from J, with 10 bases in between. Germline V gives CDR1 SGHVS, CDR2 FNYEAQ. The CDR3 consists of 12 residues. The CDR3 bases are TGTGCCAGCAGCTCCCAAGGGGGCGAGCAGTACTTC. Translation gives CASSSQGGEQYF.

This sequence joins TRBV3-1 and TRBJ2-3; possibly TRBD2 for D (7 bases). V lost 1 base to trimming and J lost 2 bases, with 13 bases between them. The CDR3 extends over 16 amino acids. Germline CDR1 is LGHDT and CDR2 is YNNKEL (reference sequence). CDR3 region: CASSQGGGTITDTQYF. The CDR3 DNA reads as TGTGCCAGCAGCCAAGGCGGGGGCACGATCACAGATACGCAGTATTTT.